This is a list of T cell receptor beta chains from one sample in a study of blood T cell repertoires in COVID-19. Repertoires were generated with immunoSEQ multiplex PCR, while TCRdb's copy carries only in-frame clones and drops some. The sample includes a few hundred thousand clones, approximately 80% of them seen just once. The source material was peripheral blood. The receptor source for this set is an elderly man with acute or convalescent COVID-19. CDR3s include the opening cysteine and the closing phenylalanine or tryptophan. D genes are given only for firm matches. Clone size is shown for a subset of rows, as once, few, many or a class of expanded clone.

CDR3	DNA	D	V	J	size
CASSLLGQGFDTEAFF	TGCGCCAGCAGTCTGTTGGGACAGGGGTTTGACACTGAAGCTTTCTTT	TRBD1	TRBV23-1	TRBJ1-1	-
CASSPRWSGQQETQYF	TGTGCCAGCAGCCCAAGGTGGAGCGGGCAGCAAGAGACCCAGTACTTC	-	TRBV4-2	TRBJ2-5	-
CASSPQGAKNIQYF	TGTGCCAGCAGTCCGCAGGGGGCCAAAAACATTCAGTACTTC	-	TRBV27	TRBJ2-4	-
CASSLRDRGDYGYTF	TGCGCCAGCAGCTTGAGGGACAGGGGAGACTATGGCTACACCTTC	TRBD1	TRBV5-1	TRBJ1-2	few
CASSYSLLGAGSTDTQYF	TGCGCCAGCAGCTATTCGCTCCTGGGGGCCGGTAGCACAGATACGCAGTATTTT	-	TRBV5-1	TRBJ2-3	-
CATSREDRAQNIQYF	TGTGCCACCAGCAGAGAAGACAGGGCCCAAAACATTCAGTACTTC	TRBD1	TRBV15	TRBJ2-4	-
CAARGGLTDTQYF	TGTGCCGCTAGAGGGGGATTGACAGATACGCAGTATTTT	-	TRBV19	TRBJ2-3	-
CASSPDSGGGFF	TGTGCCAGCTCGCCCGACTCCGGCGGTGGGTTCTTC	-	TRBV18	TRBJ2-1	-
CASSYMTGLQYF	TGCGCCAGCAGCTATATGACAGGGCTGCAGTATTTT	TRBD1	TRBV5-1	TRBJ2-3	-
CASSEVNSWAGELFF	TGTGCCAGCAGTGAAGTTAACAGCTGGGCCGGGGAGCTGTTTTTT	-	TRBV2	TRBJ2-2	-
CASSTRQGATDTQYF	TGTGCCAGTAGTACGCGACAGGGGGCTACAGATACGCAGTATTTT	TRBD1	TRBV19	TRBJ2-3	once
CSVGTPYEQYF	TGCAGCGTTGGGACTCCCTACGAGCAGTACTTC	-	TRBV29-1	TRBJ2-7	-
CASSESGTVTGELFF	TGCGCCAGCAGTGAGTCGGGGACAGTCACCGGGGAGCTGTTTTTT	TRBD1	TRBV10-2	TRBJ2-2	-
CASSLKGDNSPLHF	TGCGCCAGCAGCTTGAAGGGAGATAATTCACCCCTCCACTTT	-	TRBV5-1	TRBJ1-6	-
CASSQERGASYEQYF	TGCGCCAGCAGCCAAGAACGGGGGGCCTCCTACGAGCAGTACTTC	-	TRBV4-1	TRBJ2-7	once
CASSFGPTGASYEQYF	TGTGCCAGCAGCTTCGGCCCGACAGGGGCGTCCTACGAGCAGTACTTC	TRBD1	TRBV11-1	TRBJ2-7	-